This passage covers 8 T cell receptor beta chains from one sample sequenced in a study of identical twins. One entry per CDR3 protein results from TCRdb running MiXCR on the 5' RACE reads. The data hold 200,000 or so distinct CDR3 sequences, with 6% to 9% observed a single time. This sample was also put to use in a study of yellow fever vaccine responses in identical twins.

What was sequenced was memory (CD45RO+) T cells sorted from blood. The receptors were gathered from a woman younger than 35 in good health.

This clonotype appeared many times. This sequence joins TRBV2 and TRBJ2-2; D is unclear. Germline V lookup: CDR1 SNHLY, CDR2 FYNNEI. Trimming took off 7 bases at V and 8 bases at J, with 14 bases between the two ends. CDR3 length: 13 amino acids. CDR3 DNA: TGTGCCAGCACCATAGACGATGGGGGGGAGCTGTTTTTT. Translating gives CASTIDDGGELFF.

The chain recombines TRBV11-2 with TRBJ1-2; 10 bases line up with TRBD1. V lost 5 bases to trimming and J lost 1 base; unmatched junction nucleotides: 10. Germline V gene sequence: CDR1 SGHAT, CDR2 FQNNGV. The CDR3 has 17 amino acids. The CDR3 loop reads CASSPVKGTGDNYGYTF. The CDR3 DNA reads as TGTGCCAGCAGCCCAGTCAAGGGGACAGGGGATAACTATGGCTACACCTTC.

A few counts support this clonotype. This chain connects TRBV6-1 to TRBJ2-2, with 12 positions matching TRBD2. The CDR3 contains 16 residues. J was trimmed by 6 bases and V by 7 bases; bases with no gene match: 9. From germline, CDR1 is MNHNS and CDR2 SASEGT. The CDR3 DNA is TGTGCCAGCAAGGTGTCTAGCGGGGGGGGGTCCGGGGAGCTGTTTTTT. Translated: CASKVSSGGGSGELFF.

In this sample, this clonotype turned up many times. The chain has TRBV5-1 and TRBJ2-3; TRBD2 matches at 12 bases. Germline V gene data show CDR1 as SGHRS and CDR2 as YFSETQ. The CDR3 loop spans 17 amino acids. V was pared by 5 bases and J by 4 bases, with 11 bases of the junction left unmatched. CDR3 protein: CASSHTSGGRSSDTQYF. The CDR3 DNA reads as TGCGCCAGCAGTCATACTAGCGGGGGGAGGAGTTCAGATACGCAGTATTTT.

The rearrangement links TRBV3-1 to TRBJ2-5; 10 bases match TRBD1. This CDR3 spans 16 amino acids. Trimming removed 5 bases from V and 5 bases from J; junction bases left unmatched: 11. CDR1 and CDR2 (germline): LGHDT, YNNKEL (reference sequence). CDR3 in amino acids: CASSTRDRGHFETQYF. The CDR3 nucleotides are TGTGCCAGCAGCACCCGGGACAGGGGACATTTTGAGACCCAGTACTTC.

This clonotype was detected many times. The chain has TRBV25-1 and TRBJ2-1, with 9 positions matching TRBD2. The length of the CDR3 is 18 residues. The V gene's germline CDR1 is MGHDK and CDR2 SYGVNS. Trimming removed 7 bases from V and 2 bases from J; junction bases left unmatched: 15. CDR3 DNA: TGTGCCAGCACAGGGACTAGCTCTCGTTATGGGGCCTACAATGAGCAGTTCTTC. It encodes CASTGTSSRYGAYNEQFF.

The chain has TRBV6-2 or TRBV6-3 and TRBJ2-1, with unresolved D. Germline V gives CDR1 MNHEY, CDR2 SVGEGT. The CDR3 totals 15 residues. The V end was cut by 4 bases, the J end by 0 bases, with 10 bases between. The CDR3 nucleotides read TGTGCCAGCAGTTCGGACGGACGCTCCTACAATGAGCAGTTCTTC. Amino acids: CASSSDGRSYNEQFF.

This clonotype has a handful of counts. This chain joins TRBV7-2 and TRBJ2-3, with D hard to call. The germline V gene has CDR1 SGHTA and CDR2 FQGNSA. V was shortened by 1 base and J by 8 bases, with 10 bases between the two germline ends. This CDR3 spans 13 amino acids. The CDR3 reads CASSLVLESTQYF. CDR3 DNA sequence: TGTGCCAGCAGCTTAGTGTTGGAGTCTACGCAGTATTTT.